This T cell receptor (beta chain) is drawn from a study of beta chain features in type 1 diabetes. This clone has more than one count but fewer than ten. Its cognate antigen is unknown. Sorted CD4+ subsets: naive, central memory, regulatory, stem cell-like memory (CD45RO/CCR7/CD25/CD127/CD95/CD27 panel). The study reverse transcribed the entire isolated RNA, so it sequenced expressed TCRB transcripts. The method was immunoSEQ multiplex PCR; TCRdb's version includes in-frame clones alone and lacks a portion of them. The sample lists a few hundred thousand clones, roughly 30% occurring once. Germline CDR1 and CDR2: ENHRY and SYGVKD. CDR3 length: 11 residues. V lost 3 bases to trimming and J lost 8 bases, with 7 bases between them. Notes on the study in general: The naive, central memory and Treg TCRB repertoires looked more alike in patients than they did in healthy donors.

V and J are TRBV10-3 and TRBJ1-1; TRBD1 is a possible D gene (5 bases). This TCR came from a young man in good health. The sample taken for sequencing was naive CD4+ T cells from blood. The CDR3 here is CAISDGGEAFF. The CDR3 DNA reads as TGTGCCATCAGTGACGGGGGGGAAGCTTTCTTT.